These 20 T cell receptor beta chains originate from one sample sequenced in a study of T-cell reconstitution after alpha-beta-depleted transplantation in children. Construction of the TCRbeta library involved unique molecular identifiers. TCRdb reprocessed the PCR reads via MiXCR and lists one record per CDR3 protein. The sample yields 200,000 to 250,000 distinct CDR3 sequences, 20% to 30% seen once. This specimen consisted of PBMCs, mostly from graft donor cells, obtained 360 days after TCRalphabeta/CD19-depleted stem cell transplant. Receptors were obtained from a female patient aged 2-10 years who had a stem cell transplant for congenital amegakaryocytic thrombocytopenia, so the T cells may come from the graft donor.

This clonotype has a handful of counts. The genes are TRBV6-1 and TRBJ2-7; D tentatively reads TRBD1 or TRBD2 (5 bases each). Trimming took 5 bases from V and 2 from J, leaving 13 bases between them. This CDR3 has 14 residues. The V gene's germline CDR1 is MNHNS and CDR2 SASEGT. CDR3 region: CASSRSGAPYEQYF. In nucleotides, the CDR3 is TGTGCCAGCAGTAGATCCGGGGCACCCTACGAGCAGTACTTC.

The chain uses TRBV20-1 and TRBJ2-3; 12 bases agree with TRBD2. V trimming: 5 bases; J trimming: 6 bases; junction bases outside the gene matches: 9. The CDR3 consists of 15 residues. Germline values: CDR1 DFQATT, CDR2 SNEGSKA (reference sequence). CDR3 protein: CSAPSTSGSSDTQYF. The CDR3 nucleotides are TGCAGTGCTCCATCGACTAGCGGGAGTTCGGATACGCAGTATTTT.

V and J are TRBV6-1 and TRBJ1-1, with D perhaps TRBD1 (5 bases). The CDR3 sequence is 15 residues long. The germline CDR1 and CDR2 sequences are MNHNS and SASEGT. With 2 bases removed from V and 4 bases from J, the gap between germline ends came to 14 bases. The CDR3 loop is CASSERGDESTEAFF. The CDR3 coding sequence is TGTGCCAGCAGTGAACGGGGGGATGAGAGCACTGAAGCTTTCTTT.

Only a few counts were recorded for this clonotype. The V call is TRBV5-1, the J call TRBJ2-7; 11 bases are shared with TRBD1. Germline CDR1 is SGHRS and CDR2 is YFSETQ. V was pared by 1 base and J by 5 bases, with 8 bases of the junction left unmatched. This CDR3 spans 16 amino acids. The CDR3 DNA is TGCGCCAGCAGCTTGATGCTCGGGGGACAGGGGGACGAGCAGTACTTC. Protein: CASSLMLGGQGDEQYF.

The table lists this clonotype with a few counts. The V and J genes are TRBV6-2 or TRBV6-3 and TRBJ2-1; TRBD2 matches 8 bases. V was clipped by 5 bases and J by 7 bases; unmatched bases: 16. Germline CDR1 is MNHEY and CDR2 is SVGEGT. CDR3 size: 17 residues. The CDR3 region has the DNA TGTGCCAGCAGTCCCACCCGTTGGTCGGGGACTAGTAATGAGCAGTTCTTC. Protein sequence: CASSPTRWSGTSNEQFF.

This chain joins TRBV4-2 and TRBJ2-1; possibly TRBD1 for D (6 bases). The CDR3 extends over 15 amino acids. Germline values: CDR1 LGHNA, CDR2 YNFKEQ. V lost 1 base, J lost 10 bases, and 17 bases lay in between. The CDR3 here is CASSQGGVQGPEQFF. The CDR3 DNA is TGTGCCAGCAGCCAAGGAGGTGTACAGGGCCCCGAGCAGTTCTTC.

This rearrangement joins TRBV7-8 to TRBJ2-3; a weak D match, TRBD1 (5 bases). The CDR3 has 16 amino acids. Germline CDR1 reads SGHVS; CDR2 reads FQNEAQ. Trimming stripped 5 bases from V and 2 bases from J, with 17 bases between. CDR3 coding DNA: TGTGCCAGCAGCCCCTCTTGGGGCCGGATCACAGATACGCAGTATTTT. As protein: CASSPSWGRITDTQYF.

The chain recombines TRBV30 with TRBJ2-1, with 8 bases aligning to TRBD2. Unmatched junction bases numbered 13, after V lost 3 bases and J lost 6 bases. The CDR3 runs to 16 residues. Germline values: CDR1 GTSNPN, CDR2 SVGIG (reference sequence). CDR3 nucleotides: TGTGCCTGGAGCTTAGTCAAGGCTAGCGGGTTCAATGAGCAGTTCTTC. Its protein is CAWSLVKASGFNEQFF.

The gene calls are TRBV28 and TRBJ2-5; 10 bases agree with TRBD2. CDR3 size: 17 residues. The J segment lost 3 bases and the V segment lost 3 bases, leaving 10 bases of the junction unmatched. Germline V lookup: CDR1 MDHEN, CDR2 SYDVKM. CDR3 region: CASSFHMTSGLEETQYF. DNA for the CDR3: TGTGCCAGCAGTTTCCACATGACTAGCGGGCTGGAAGAGACCCAGTACTTC. Drawing the rest from reference TRBV28 and TRBJ2-5, the complete variable domain is DVKVTQSSRYLVKRTGEKVFLECVQDMDHENMFWYRQDPGLGLRLIYFSYDVKMKEKGDIPEGYSVSREKKERFSLILESASTNQTSMYLCASSFHMTSGLEETQYFGPGTRLLVL.

This clonotype showed up many times. This CDR3 is CAGQGQLNEKLFF. Here the CDR3 DNA reads TGTGCCGGGCAAGGACAGCTTAATGAAAAACTGTTTTTT. The chain couples TRBV2 to TRBJ1-4, with D perhaps matching TRBD1 (6 bases). The germline V gene has CDR1 SNHLY and CDR2 FYNNEI. CDR3 length: 13 residues. The V end was cut by 11 bases, the J end by 4 bases, with 14 bases between.

The rearrangement links TRBV28 to TRBJ1-1; D remains unclear. The CDR3 sequence is 13 residues long. Germline-derived CDR1 and CDR2 are MDHEN and SYDVKM. The V end lost 3 bases, the J end lost 2 bases, and 7 bases lay between the germline ends. This CDR3 is CASSFAFNTEAFF. CDR3 in DNA: TGTGCCAGCAGTTTCGCATTTAACACTGAAGCTTTCTTT.

This sequence joins TRBV7-7 and TRBJ2-5; no reliable D call. The germline V gene has CDR1 SSHAT and CDR2 FNYEAQ (reference sequence). V was clipped by 4 bases and J by 5 bases, with 11 bases between them. The CDR3 loop spans 13 amino acids. The CDR3 region is CASSSSPYETQYF. CDR3 bases: TGTGCCAGCAGCTCAAGCCCGTATGAGACCCAGTACTTC. The entire variable domain, with the rest obtained from reference TRBV7-7 and TRBJ2-5, is as follows: GAGVSQSPRYKVTKRGQDVTLRCDPISSHATLYWYQQALGQGPEFLTYFNYEAQPDKSGLPSDRFSAERPEGSISTLTIQRTEQRDSAMYRCASSSSPYETQYFGPGTRLLVL.

This clonotype was detected only a few times. This chain connects TRBV7-2 to TRBJ1-3; D remains ambiguous. The ends were cut back, 1 base at V and 4 bases at J, with 11 bases in the middle. This CDR3 comprises 15 residues. Per germline, CDR1 SGHTA and CDR2 FQGNSA. The CDR3 region has the DNA TGTGCCAGCAGCTTAGGTCCTTTAGGGGGAAACACCATATATTTT. Residues: CASSLGPLGGNTIYF.

The chain recombines TRBV5-1 with TRBJ2-7; D not certain. V lost 0 bases and J 0 bases, leaving 7 bases between the germline ends. The germline CDR1 and CDR2 sequences are SGHRS and YFSETQ. The CDR3 is made up of 14 amino acids. CDR3 residues: CASSLVGHSYEQYF. CDR3 in DNA: TGCGCCAGCAGCTTGGTTGGGCACTCCTACGAGCAGTACTTC.

The genes are TRBV19 and TRBJ1-5; tentatively, D is TRBD1 (5 bases). CDR1 and CDR2 from the germline V gene are LNHDA and SQIVND (reference sequence). The V end lost 7 bases, the J end lost 4 bases, and 17 bases lay between the germline ends. The CDR3 is 15 residues long. CDR3 nucleotides: TGTGCCAGTACCCCAGGGAGGAAAGTGAATCAGCCCCAGCATTTT. Its protein is CASTPGRKVNQPQHF.

This clonotype was picked up a small number of times. The chain is built from TRBV13 and TRBJ2-1; TRBD2 matches 7 bases. V gave up 8 bases and J gave up 5 bases; unmatched junction bases: 12. CDR1 and CDR2 (germline): PRHDT, FYEKMQ (reference sequence). The CDR3 is 15 residues long. The CDR3, as DNA: TGTGCCAGCTTCCATGGCGGGGAGGGAAACAATGAGCAGTTCTTC. It is translated as CASFHGGEGNNEQFF.

This clonotype was seen repeatedly, ten times or more. This sequence joins TRBV3-1 and TRBJ1-2, with D uncertain. Germline CDR1 LGHDT, CDR2 YNNKEL (reference sequence). The CDR3 consists of 13 residues. V lost 4 bases and J lost 8, with 14 bases in between. This CDR3 reads CASSLAGSAGYTF. In nucleotides, the CDR3 is TGTGCCAGCAGCCTTGCGGGGTCTGCGGGCTACACCTTC.

This clonotype was seen a few times. The V and J genes are TRBV6-5 and TRBJ2-5; D may be TRBD1 (5 bases). V was clipped by 4 bases and J by 5 bases, with 17 bases between them. The CDR3 totals 15 residues. Germline V gene lookup returns CDR1 MNHEY and CDR2 SVGAGI. The CDR3 reads CASSLVGLEWETQYF. The CDR3 DNA reads as TGTGCCAGCAGTTTGGTGGGGCTAGAGTGGGAGACCCAGTACTTC.

The rearrangement links TRBV28 to TRBJ2-5; TRBD1 might be the D (6 bases). Looked up from germline, CDR1 is MDHEN and CDR2 is SYDVKM. This CDR3 has 19 amino acids. Between the trimmed V and J ends, which lost 2 bases and 5 bases, there was a span of 27 bases. The CDR3 protein is CASSLIDVAGAGRRETQYF. The CDR3 coding sequence is TGTGCCAGCAGTTTAATTGACGTCGCAGGGGCAGGGAGACGGGAGACCCAGTACTTC. The full variable domain, with the rest looked up from reference TRBV28 and TRBJ2-5, is DVKVTQSSRYLVKRTGEKVFLECVQDMDHENMFWYRQDPGLGLRLIYFSYDVKMKEKGDIPEGYSVSREKKERFSLILESASTNQTSMYLCASSLIDVAGAGRRETQYFGPGTRLLVL.

The V gene is TRBV18, the J gene TRBJ2-7; 10 bases align to TRBD2. J lost 2 bases, V lost 2 bases, and 9 bases had no gene match. Germline values: CDR1 KGHSH, CDR2 LQKENI. The CDR3 has 17 residues. CDR3 protein: CASSPYAPTSGPYEQYF. The CDR3 DNA is TGTGCCAGCTCACCATACGCCCCGACTAGCGGGCCCTACGAGCAGTACTTC.